The 2 T cell receptor beta chains below were found in one sample sequenced in a study of T cells in Graves' hyperthyroidism and ophthalmopathy. RNA transcripts served as the template for amplifying TCR beta CDR3 regions. The primer set for the first-round RT-PCR of the TCR CDR3 was HTBI. TCRdb called the multiplex PCR reads again in MiXCR, with one record for every CDR3 protein. The sample lists roughly 520,000 distinct CDR3 sequences; around 22% were seen once. Material for sequencing was blood. These TCRs come from a woman aged 25-40 years with Graves' ophthalmopathy.

Many counts were recorded for this clonotype. One junction end does not reproduce the germline sequence, and a read error may be involved. V and J are TRBV12-3 or TRBV12-4 and TRBJ2-4, with 10 bases identical to TRBD2. The CDR3 consists of 14 residues. CDR3 in DNA: TGTGCCAGCAGTTCAGCGGGGGGGCCGGACATTAAGTACTTC. Amino acid sequence: CASSSAGGPDIKYF.

This clonotype occurred many times. At one boundary the junction diverges from the germline segment, which might be a read error. J is TRBJ1-2 and V is TRBV20-1; 7 bases match TRBD1. The CDR3 consists of 15 residues. Germline V CDR1 and CDR2: DFQATT, SNEGSKA (reference sequence). The CDR3 loop reads CSAKTGKGLFRGCTF. The CDR3 nucleotides are TGCAGTGCTAAGACAGGGAAGGGGCTTTTTAGGGGCTGCACCTTC.